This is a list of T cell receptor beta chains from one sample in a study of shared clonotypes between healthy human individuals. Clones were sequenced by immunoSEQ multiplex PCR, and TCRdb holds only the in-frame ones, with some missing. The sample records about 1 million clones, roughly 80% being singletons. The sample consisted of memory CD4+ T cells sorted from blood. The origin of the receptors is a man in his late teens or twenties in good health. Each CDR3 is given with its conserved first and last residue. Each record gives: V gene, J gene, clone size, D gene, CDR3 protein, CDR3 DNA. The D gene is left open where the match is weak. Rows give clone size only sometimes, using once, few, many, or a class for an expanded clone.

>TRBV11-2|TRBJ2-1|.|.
CASSSRVGGRILNEQFF
TGTGCCAGCAGCTCAAGGGTAGGTGGCCGGATTCTCAATGAGCAGTTCTTC
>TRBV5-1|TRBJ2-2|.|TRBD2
CASSLSSGATGELFF
TGCGCCAGCAGCTTGAGTAGCGGGGCCACCGGGGAGCTGTTTTTT
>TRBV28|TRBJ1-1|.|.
CASSFMNTEAFF
TGTGCCAGCAGTTTCATGAACACTGAAGCTTTCTTT
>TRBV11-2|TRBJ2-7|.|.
CASSLGAVGQYF
TGTGCCAGCAGCTTAGGGGCAGTCGGTCAGTACTTC
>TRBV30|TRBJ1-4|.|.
CAWSLGQISTNEKLFF
TGTGCCTGGAGCCTTGGACAGATCTCAACTAATGAAAAACTGTTTTTT
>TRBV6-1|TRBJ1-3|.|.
CASSEGGNPGNTIYF
TGTGCCAGCAGTGAGGGGGGTAATCCTGGAAACACCATATATTTT
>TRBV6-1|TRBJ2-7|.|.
CASFSIGAGSYEQYF
TGTGCCAGCTTCTCCATTGGGGCTGGGTCCTACGAGCAGTACTTC
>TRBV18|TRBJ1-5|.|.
CASSPGVGDQPQHF
TGTGCCAGCTCACCAGGAGTAGGGGATCAGCCCCAGCATTTT
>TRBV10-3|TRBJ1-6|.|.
CATRDGDNSPLHF
TGTGCCACCCGGGACGGAGATAATTCACCCCTCCACTTT
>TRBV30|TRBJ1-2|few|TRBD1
CAWLRQGVDGYTF
TGTGCCTGGCTTAGACAGGGGGTGGATGGCTACACCTTC
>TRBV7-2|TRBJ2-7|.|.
CASTLEGWESYEQYF
TGTGCCAGCACCCTCGAGGGGTGGGAGTCCTACGAGCAGTACTTC
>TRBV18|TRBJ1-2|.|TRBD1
CASSPQSGTAYGYTF
TGTGCCAGCTCACCTCAGTCCGGGACAGCCTATGGCTACACCTTC
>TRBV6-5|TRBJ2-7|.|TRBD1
CASSHGRGRLGEQYF
TGTGCCAGCAGTCATGGCAGGGGGCGACTCGGCGAGCAGTACTTC
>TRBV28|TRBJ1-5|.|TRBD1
CATGSGQGNQPQHF
TGTGCCACTGGTTCGGGACAGGGCAATCAGCCCCAGCATTTT
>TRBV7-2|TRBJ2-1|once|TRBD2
CASSLVTTAGVLEQFF
TGTGCCAGCAGCTTAGTTACGACGGCGGGAGTTCTTGAGCAGTTCTTC
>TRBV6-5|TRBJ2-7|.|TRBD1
CASIPRTGTYEQYF
TGTGCCAGCATCCCGAGGACAGGCACGTACGAGCAGTACTTC
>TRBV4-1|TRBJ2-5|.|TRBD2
CASRQAGGAQETQYF
TGCGCCAGCAGACAAGCGGGAGGGGCACAAGAGACCCAGTACTTC
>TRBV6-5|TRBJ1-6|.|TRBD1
CAISGTGADSPLHF
TGTGCCATCAGTGGGACAGGAGCGGATTCACCCCTCCACTTT
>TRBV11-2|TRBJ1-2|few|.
CASSRYYGYTF
TGTGCCAGCAGCAGGTACTATGGCTACACCTTC
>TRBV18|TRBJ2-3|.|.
CASSLGHDTQYF
TGTGCCAGCTCACTAGGGCACGATACGCAGTATTTT
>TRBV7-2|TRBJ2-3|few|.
CASSAVADSSTDTQYF
TGTGCCAGCAGCGCGGTAGCTGATTCTAGCACAGATACGCAGTATTTT
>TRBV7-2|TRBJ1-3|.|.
CASSLVSGASSGNTIYF
TGTGCCAGCAGCTTAGTTTCGGGCGCCAGCTCTGGAAACACCATATATTTT
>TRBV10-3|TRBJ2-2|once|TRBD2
CAIGGLADTGELFF
TGTGCCATCGGGGGACTAGCGGACACCGGGGAGCTGTTTTTT
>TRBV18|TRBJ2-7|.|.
CASSPGTLGDEQYF
TGTGCCAGCTCACCAGGGACCCTAGGGGACGAGCAGTACTTC
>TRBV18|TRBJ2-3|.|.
CASSEQGSTDTQYF
TGTGCCAGCTCAGAACAGGGAAGTACAGATACGCAGTATTTT
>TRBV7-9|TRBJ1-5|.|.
CASSRGLNQPQHF
TGTGCCAGCTCACGAGGGCTGAATCAGCCCCAGCATTTT
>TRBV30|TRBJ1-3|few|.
CAWSSTFSGNTIYF
TGTGCCTGGAGTTCGACCTTCTCTGGAAACACCATATATTTT
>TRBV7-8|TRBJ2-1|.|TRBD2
CASSQRDYYNEQFF
TGTGCCAGCAGCCAACGGGACTATTACAATGAGCAGTTCTTC